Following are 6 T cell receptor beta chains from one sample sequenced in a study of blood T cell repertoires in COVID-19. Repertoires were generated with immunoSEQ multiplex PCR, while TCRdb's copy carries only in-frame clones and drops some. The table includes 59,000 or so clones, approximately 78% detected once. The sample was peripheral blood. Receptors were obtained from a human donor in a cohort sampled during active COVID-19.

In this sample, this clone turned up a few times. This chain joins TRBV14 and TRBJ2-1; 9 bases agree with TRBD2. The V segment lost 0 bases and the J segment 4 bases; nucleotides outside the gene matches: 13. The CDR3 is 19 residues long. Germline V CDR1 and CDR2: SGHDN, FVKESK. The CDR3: CASSQDLGGGAFQYNEQFF. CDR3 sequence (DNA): TGTGCCAGCAGCCAAGATCTGGGCGGGGGGGCCTTTCAGTACAATGAGCAGTTCTTC.

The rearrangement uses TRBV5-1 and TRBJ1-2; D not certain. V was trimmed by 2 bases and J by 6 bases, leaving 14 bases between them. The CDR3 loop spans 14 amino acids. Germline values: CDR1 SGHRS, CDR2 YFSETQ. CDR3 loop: CASSFESSRNGYTF. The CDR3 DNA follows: TGCGCCAGCAGCTTCGAGTCCTCGAGGAATGGCTACACCTTC.

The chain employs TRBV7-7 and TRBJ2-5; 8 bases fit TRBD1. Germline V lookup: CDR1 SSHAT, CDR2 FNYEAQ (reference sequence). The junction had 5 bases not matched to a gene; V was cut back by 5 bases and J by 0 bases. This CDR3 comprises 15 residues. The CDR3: CASSRGQADQETQYF. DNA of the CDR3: TGTGCCAGCAGCCGGGGACAGGCCGACCAAGAGACCCAGTACTTC.

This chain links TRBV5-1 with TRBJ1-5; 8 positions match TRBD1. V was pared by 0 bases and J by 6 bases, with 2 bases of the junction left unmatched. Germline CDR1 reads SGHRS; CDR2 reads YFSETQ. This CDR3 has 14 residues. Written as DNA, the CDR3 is TGCGCCAGCAGCTTGGAGCAGGGGGCTCAGCCCCAGCATTTT. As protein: CASSLEQGAQPQHF. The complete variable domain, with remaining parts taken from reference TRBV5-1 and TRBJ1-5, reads KAGVTQTPRYLIKTRGQQVTLSCSPISGHRSVSWYQQTPGQGLQFLFEYFSETQRNKGNFPGRFSGRQFSNSRSEMNVSTLELGDSALYLCASSLEQGAQPQHFGDGTRLSIL.

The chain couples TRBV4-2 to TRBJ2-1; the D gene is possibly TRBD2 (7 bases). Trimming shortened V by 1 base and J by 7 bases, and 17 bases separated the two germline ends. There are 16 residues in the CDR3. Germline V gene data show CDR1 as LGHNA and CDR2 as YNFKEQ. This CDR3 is CASSQVLGGGRNEQFF. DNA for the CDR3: TGTGCCAGCAGCCAAGTGTTGGGGGGGGGCCGGAATGAGCAGTTCTTC.

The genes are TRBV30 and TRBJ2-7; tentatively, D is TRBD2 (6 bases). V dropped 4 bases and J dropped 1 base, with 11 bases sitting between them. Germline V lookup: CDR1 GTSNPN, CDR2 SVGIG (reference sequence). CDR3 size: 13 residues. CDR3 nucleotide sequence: TGTGCCTGGACGCGGGAAGAGTCCTACGAGCAGTACTTC. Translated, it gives CAWTREESYEQYF.